The T cell receptor (beta chain) under discussion was sequenced for a study of blood T cells in healthy people across ages (dated by TCRdb to the mid-2010s). Some background on the complete study: In model experiments, template switching captured roughly one uniquely barcoded TCR beta cDNA molecule for every two T cells. The study measured age-related changes in TCR beta repertoire diversity using deep sequencing normalized with unique cDNA molecular identifiers. Four age groups were formed from the donors: young (average around 15 years), middle-aged (approximately 39), aged (about 68) and long-lived (82). Donors of different ages were randomly distributed across sequencing lanes to avoid experimental bias. The study analyzed two additional independent replicas of 1 million unique cDNA reads from the same blood draw for two donors, one aged 18 to 29 and one aged 80 or older. What the authors observed across the whole study: Donor CMV infection status was unknown, potentially confounding age-related changes in expanded clonotypes. Estimates of total diversity from one million sequenced T cells were regarded as lower bounds and underestimates. Compared with the aged group, the long-lived group had more naive CD4+ T cells, fewer expanded clones and increased TCR diversity, suggesting age selection. As age increased, observed TCR beta diversity per million T cells dropped in a roughly linear way, and a significant reduction was already evident by age approximately 40. Since profiling was done on bulk unsorted PBMCs, naive and antigen-experienced compartments could not be conclusively compared. There was a strong correlation between observed TCR beta diversity and the percentage of naive T cells measured by flow cytometry.

Inclusive of the bounding cysteine and phenylalanine, the CDR3 is 18 residues long. Only the CDR3 part of the read is kept: 54 bases, read in frame from the first base. From the germline V gene (reference sequence), CDR1 is MNHEY and CDR2 is SMNVEV. Unmatched junction bases come to 13, with V trimmed by 5 bases and J by 6 bases. The library was made by 5' RACE. Sequencing used an Illumina HiSeq 2500. The second PCR ran for about 6 to 11 cycles and used a J-beta primer mix along with a sample-barcoded 5' primer. A template-switch 5' adaptor carrying 12 random nucleotides introduced a unique molecular identifier onto each TCR beta cDNA molecule. Each sample yielded at least 2.5 million CDR3-containing paired-end reads. All of the RNA was converted into first-strand cDNA using the Mint cDNA synthesis kit, with a TRBC-specific oligonucleotide serving as the primer. Following uracil-DNA glycosylase treatment, all cDNA underwent a first 18-cycle PCR with the universal primers M1SS and BC2_uni_R. The paper's processing steps were these. For normalization, 1 million high-quality reads, each with a distinct molecular identifier, were randomly selected from each sample. Instead of being binned into consensus sequences, reads that shared molecular identifiers were thrown out. MiTCR, set to a Q25 quality threshold and the strictest error-elimination algorithm, was used for CDR3 identification, clonotype clustering and error correction. Lower-bound total TCR beta diversity was estimated with a nonparametric unseen species model using Euler transformation. TCRdb reanalyzed the raw reads on its own, using fastp at Q25 for trimming and MiXCR for clone calling, and kept in-frame beta chains. Here each entry gathers all rows of one CDR3 protein and keeps the most common genes and DNA. V and J calls and clone size were set by TCRdb, not the authors. This sample lists 1.5 million or so distinct CDR3 sequences; approximately 38% were detected once. Jointly, the top ten make up less than 8% of the sample.

Systemically healthy Caucasian individuals from Russia, some 40 in total and aged about 6 to 100 years, were included as donors. Around 10 milliliters of peripheral blood were drawn from each donor into EDTA-treated Vacutainer tubes. Ficoll-Paque density-gradient centrifugation was used to isolate PBMCs, with at least 7 million obtained per sample. Total RNA was extracted from PBMCs with Trizol reagent, with at least 6 micrograms obtained per sample. For every donor, flow cytometry on a PBMC aliquot measured the percentage of naive CD45RAhigh/CD27high T cells. This clonotype has ten or more counts. The antigen it binds to is not known. No much larger clone is present one base from it, and per-base qualities are unavailable.

The sample was blood. The sequence was obtained from a woman younger than 30 in good health. The chain is encoded by TRBV27 joined to TRBJ2-3, with 14 junctional bases fitting TRBD2. The sequenced DNA: TGTGCCAGCAGTCCATCTCCCCCGGGACTAGCGGGAGTGGATACGCAGTATTTT. It is translated as CASSPSPPGLAGVDTQYF.